The present T cell receptor beta chain was sequenced within a study of memory CD4+ T cells and cytomegalovirus serostatus. Repertoires were generated with immunoSEQ multiplex PCR, while TCRdb's copy carries only in-frame clones and drops some. The sample records 40,000 to 45,000 clones, more than 65% being singletons. The sort gate was single viable CD3+CD4+CD8-CD45RO+ cells for memory CD4+ T cells. After thawing, CD4+ T cells were positively selected. Trimming pared 0 bases from V and 4 bases from J, leaving 11 bases between. CDR3 size: 15 residues. Germline values: CDR1 SGHRS, CDR2 YFSETQ. Sequenced sample: memory CD4+ T cells from blood. V is TRBV5-1 and J is TRBJ1-3; maybe TRBD1 (6 bases). The source is an adult in good health and CMV-seronegative. CDR3 coding DNA: TGCGCCAGCAGCTTGGGCCCAGGGGTAGGAAACACCATATATTTT. This codes for CASSLGPGVGNTIYF.